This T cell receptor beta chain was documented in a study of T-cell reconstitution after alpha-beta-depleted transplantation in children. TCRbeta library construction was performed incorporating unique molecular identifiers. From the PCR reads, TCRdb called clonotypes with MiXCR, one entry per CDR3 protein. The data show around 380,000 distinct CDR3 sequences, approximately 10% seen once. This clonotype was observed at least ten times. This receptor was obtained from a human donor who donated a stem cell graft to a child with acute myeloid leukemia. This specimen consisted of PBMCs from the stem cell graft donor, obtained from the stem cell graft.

The CDR3 DNA reads as TGTGCCAGCAGTCCCGGGACTAGCGGGAAGACCCAGTACTTC. This encodes CASSPGTSGKTQYF. The rearrangement links TRBV2 to TRBJ2-5; 13 bases match TRBD2. The CDR3 has 14 amino acids. Trimming cost V 5 bases and J 6 bases; bases outside gene matches: 3. In germline, CDR1 is SNHLY, CDR2 FYNNEI.